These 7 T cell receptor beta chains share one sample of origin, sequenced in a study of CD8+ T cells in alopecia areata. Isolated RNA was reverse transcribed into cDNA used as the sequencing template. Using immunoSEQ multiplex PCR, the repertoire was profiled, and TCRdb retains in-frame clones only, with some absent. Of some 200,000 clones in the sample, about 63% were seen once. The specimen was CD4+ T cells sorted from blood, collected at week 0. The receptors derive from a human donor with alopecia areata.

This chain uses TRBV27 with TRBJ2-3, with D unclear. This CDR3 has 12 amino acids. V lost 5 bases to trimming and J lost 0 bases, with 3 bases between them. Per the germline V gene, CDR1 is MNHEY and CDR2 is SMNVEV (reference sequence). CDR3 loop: CASSPSTDTQYF. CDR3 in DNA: TGTGCCAGCAGTCCTAGCACAGATACGCAGTATTTT.

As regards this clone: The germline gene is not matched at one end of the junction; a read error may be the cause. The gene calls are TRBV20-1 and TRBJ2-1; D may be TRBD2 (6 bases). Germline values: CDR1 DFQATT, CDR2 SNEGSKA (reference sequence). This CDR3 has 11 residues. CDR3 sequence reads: CSARTGTSHLF. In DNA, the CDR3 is TGCAGTGCGCGAACCGGGACTTCTCATCTCTTC.

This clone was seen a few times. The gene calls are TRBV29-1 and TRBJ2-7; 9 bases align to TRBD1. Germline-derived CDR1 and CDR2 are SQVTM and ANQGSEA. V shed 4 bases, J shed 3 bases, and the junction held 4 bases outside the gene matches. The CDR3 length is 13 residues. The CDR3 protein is CSVGGQGFYEQYF. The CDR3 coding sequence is TGCAGCGTTGGGGGACAGGGTTTCTACGAGCAGTACTTC.

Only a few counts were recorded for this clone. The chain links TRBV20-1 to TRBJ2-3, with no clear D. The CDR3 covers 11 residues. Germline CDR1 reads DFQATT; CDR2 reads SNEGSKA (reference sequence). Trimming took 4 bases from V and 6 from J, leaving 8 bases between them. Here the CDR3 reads CSATIQDTQYF. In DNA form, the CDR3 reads TGCAGTGCTACAATACAGGATACGCAGTATTTT.

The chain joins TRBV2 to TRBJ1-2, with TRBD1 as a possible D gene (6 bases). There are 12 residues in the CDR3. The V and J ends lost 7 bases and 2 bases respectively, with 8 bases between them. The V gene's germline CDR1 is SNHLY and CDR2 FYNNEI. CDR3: CASNQGNYGYTF. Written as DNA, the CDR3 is TGTGCCAGCAATCAGGGGAACTATGGCTACACCTTC.

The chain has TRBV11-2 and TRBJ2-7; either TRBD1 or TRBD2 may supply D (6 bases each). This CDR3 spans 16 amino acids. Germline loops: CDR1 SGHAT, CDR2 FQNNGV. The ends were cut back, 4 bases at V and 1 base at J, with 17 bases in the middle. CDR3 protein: CASSWGDTQLSYEQYF. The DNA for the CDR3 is TGTGCCAGCAGCTGGGGGGACACCCAATTATCCTACGAGCAGTACTTC.

This CDR3 is CASSLIGGGAGETQYF. CDR3 bases: TGTGCCAGCAGTTTAATTGGCGGGGGGGCCGGTGAGACCCAGTACTTC. The chain has TRBV27 and TRBJ2-5, with 9 nucleotides matching TRBD2. Per the germline V gene, CDR1 is MNHEY and CDR2 is SMNVEV (reference sequence). J lost 5 bases, V lost 2 bases, and 9 bases had no gene match. This CDR3 has 16 residues.